This TCR beta chain is from a study of tumor-infiltrating lymphocytes in oesophageal squamous cell carcinoma. Germline V gene sequence: CDR1 SGHVS, CDR2 FNYEAQ. J was trimmed by 10 bases and V by 5 bases; bases with no gene match: 9. The CDR3 totals 15 residues. TCRdb used MiXCR to reprocess the PCR reads, holding one entry per CDR3 protein. Of 3,000 to 3,500 distinct CDR3 sequences in the sample, over 15% were seen once. This clonotype is deemed medium-sized. V gene TRBV7-6 combines with J gene TRBJ1-6; 9 nucleotides match TRBD1. The receptor was derived from a male donor with esophageal squamous cell carcinoma. The sequencing input was esophageal tumor tissue. CDR3 DNA sequence: TGTGCCAGCAGCCAAAGACAGGGGGTGGTCTCACCCCTCCACTTT. It codes for CASSQRQGVVSPLHF. Filled out from reference TRBV7-6 and TRBJ1-6, the complete variable domain reads GAGVSQSPRYKVTKRGQDVALRCDPISGHVSLYWYRQALGQGPEFLTYFNYEAQQDKSGLPNDRFSAERPEGSISTLTIQRTEQRDSAMYRCASSQRQGVVSPLHFGNGTRLTVT.